The rows below give T cell receptor beta chains drawn from one sample of a study of cytomegalovirus exposure and HLA in healthy donors. Generated by immunoSEQ multiplex PCR, the TCRdb table keeps only in-frame clones and is missing some. This sample has 100,000 to 150,000 clones; around 70% occur once, and the top ten carry around 3.7%. Sequencing was carried out using PBMCs. All receptors come from a woman aged 40 to 50 in good health and CMV-seronegative. Each CDR3 is given with its conserved first and last residue. D genes are given only for firm matches. Some rows have no size entry. The others give once, few or many, or a class for an expanded clone.

J,size,D,V,length,CDR3,DNA
TRBJ2-3,.,TRBD2,TRBV7-2,16,CASSLLLAAATDTQYF,TGTGCCAGCAGCTTACTACTAGCGGCCGCCACAGATACGCAGTATTTT
TRBJ1-2,.,TRBD1,TRBV6-5,13,CASSTGTGSGYTF,TGTGCCAGCAGTACCGGGACAGGGAGTGGCTACACCTTC
TRBJ2-4,.,TRBD1,TRBV29-1,14,CSVYRGVTKNIQYF,TGCAGCGTTTACAGGGGTGTAACCAAAAACATTCAGTACTTC
TRBJ2-7,.,.,TRBV5-6,16,CASSLAILDSSYEQYF,TGTGCCAGCAGCTTGGCCATTCTGGACTCCTCCTACGAGCAGTACTTC
TRBJ2-1,few,TRBD2,TRBV7-8,17,CASSPTRVAGTNNEQFF,TGTGCCAGCAGTCCGACCAGGGTAGCGGGGACGAACAATGAGCAGTTCTTC
TRBJ2-1,.,TRBD2,TRBV5-6,13,CASSLDGGSGWFF,TGTGCCAGCAGCTTGGACGGCGGGAGTGGTTGGTTCTTC
TRBJ1-4,.,TRBD1,TRBV5-1,16,CASSLQGARTNEKLFF,TGCGCCAGCAGCTTGCAGGGGGCGCGAACTAATGAAAAACTGTTTTTT
TRBJ1-1,.,.,TRBV28,16,CASTLRRTPGGTEAFF,TGTGCCAGCACCCTGAGGAGGACTCCGGGGGGCACTGAAGCTTTCTTT
TRBJ2-2,.,TRBD1,TRBV5-1,15,CASSPRQGVTGELFF,TGCGCCAGCAGCCCCAGACAGGGGGTCACCGGGGAGCTGTTTTTT
TRBJ1-2,.,TRBD1,TRBV4-3,15,CASSQDFRQGGGYTF,TGCGCCAGCAGCCAAGATTTCCGACAGGGGGGTGGCTACACCTTC
TRBJ2-1,.,.,TRBV7-7,13,CASSPASYNEQFF,TGTGCCAGCAGCCCTGCGTCCTACAATGAGCAGTTCTTC
TRBJ2-7,.,.,TRBV28,11,CASRVSYEQYF,TGTGCCAGCAGGGTCTCCTACGAGCAGTACTTC
TRBJ2-1,.,.,TRBV4-3,16,CASSQGLSEVSNEQFF,TGCGCCAGCAGCCAGGGCCTTTCTGAAGTTTCTAATGAGCAGTTCTTC
TRBJ1-6,few,.,TRBV9,15,CASSPDSFYNSPLHF,TGTGCCAGCAGCCCGGACAGCTTTTATAATTCACCCCTCCACTTT
TRBJ1-4,.,.,TRBV18,14,CASSTGRSNEKLFF,TGTGCCAGCTCTACAGGGCGATCTAATGAAAAACTGTTTTTT
TRBJ2-3,.,.,TRBV6-4,15,CASSVQGSSTDTQYF,TGTGCCAGCAGTGTACAGGGATCTAGCACAGATACGCAGTATTTT
TRBJ2-7,.,.,TRBV7-6,14,CASSVTGSVHEQYF,TGTGCCAGCAGCGTCACAGGGTCCGTCCACGAGCAGTACTTC
TRBJ2-5,.,.,TRBV7-2,15,CASSLAGQRQETQYF,TGTGCCAGCAGCTTAGCGGGACAAAGACAAGAGACCCAGTACTTC
TRBJ2-2,.,.,TRBV4-3,16,CASSQSPGSDTGELFF,TGCGCCAGCAGCCAATCCCCAGGGTCGGACACCGGGGAGCTGTTTTTT
TRBJ2-7,.,.,TRBV29-1,14,CSASPDGSPYEQYF,TGCAGCGCCTCCCCAGACGGGAGCCCCTACGAGCAGTACTTC
TRBJ1-6,.,.,TRBV5-1,15,CASSFSSVDNSPLHF,TGCGCCAGCAGCTTTAGTAGTGTAGATAACTCACCCCTCCACTTT
TRBJ1-6,.,TRBD1,TRBV7-6,17,CASSLGGPGTGVSPLHF,TGTGCCAGCAGCTTAGGGGGGCCCGGGACAGGGGTTTCACCCCTCCACTTT
TRBJ2-4,.,.,TRBV10-3,14,CAIAAGLAKNIQYF,TGTGCCATCGCGGCAGGACTAGCCAAAAACATTCAGTACTTC
TRBJ1-2,.,.,TRBV6-1,12,CASRFKGEGYTF,TGTGCCAGCAGATTCAAGGGGGAAGGCTACACCTTC
TRBJ1-1,.,.,TRBV6-1,14,CASSPQVIDTEAFF,TGTGCCAGCAGTCCACAGGTCATAGACACTGAAGCTTTCTTT
TRBJ1-2,.,TRBD1,TRBV9,15,CASSTRDRSNYGYTF,TGTGCCAGCAGCACTCGGGACAGGTCTAACTATGGCTACACCTTC
TRBJ2-1,few,TRBD2,TRBV4-2,16,CASSQDQSGGASEQFF,TGTGCCAGCAGCCAAGATCAGAGCGGGGGGGCCAGTGAGCAGTTCTTC
TRBJ2-7,.,.,TRBV7-8,15,CASSLVSGIAYEQYF,TGTGCCAGCAGCTTAGTATCCGGGATCGCCTACGAGCAGTACTTC
TRBJ2-4,.,TRBD2,TRBV4-1,18,CASSRGLAGGPGKNIQYF,TGCGCCAGCAGCCGGGGACTAGCGGGGGGGCCAGGCAAAAACATTCAGTACTTC
TRBJ2-3,.,.,TRBV4-2,16,CASSQEGPSSTDTQYF,TGTGCCAGCAGCCAAGAGGGCCCGTCTAGCACAGATACGCAGTATTTT
TRBJ1-5,.,.,TRBV18,17,CASSPPNAQGSSQPQHF,TGTGCCAGCTCACCACCAAATGCGCAGGGATCGAGTCAGCCCCAGCATTTT
TRBJ2-3,.,TRBD2,TRBV5-6,13,CASTQGAGGTQYF,TGTGCCAGCACCCAAGGAGCGGGGGGAACGCAGTATTTT
TRBJ1-4,.,.,TRBV19,14,CASSIRRGNEKLFF,TGTGCCAGTAGTATCAGGCGGGGTAATGAAAAACTGTTTTTT
TRBJ2-3,.,.,TRBV11-2,17,CASSHLEGGTSTDTQYF,TGTGCCAGCAGCCATCTAGAGGGCGGAACTAGCACAGATACGCAGTATTTT
TRBJ2-3,.,.,TRBV11-2,13,CASSLSLPNTQYF,TGTGCCAGCAGCTTATCCCTCCCTAATACGCAGTATTTT
TRBJ1-1,.,.,TRBV5-5,13,CASSLLVNTEAFF,TGTGCCAGCAGCTTGCTCGTGAACACTGAAGCTTTCTTT
TRBJ2-7,.,TRBD1,TRBV5-1,14,CASSPGTGGFEQYF,TGCGCCAGCAGTCCCGGGACAGGCGGCTTCGAGCAGTACTTC
TRBJ1-4,few,TRBD1,TRBV27,15,CASSPGQAANEKLFF,TGTGCCAGCAGTCCTGGACAGGCCGCGAATGAAAAACTGTTTTTT
TRBJ1-2,once,TRBD1,TRBV5-1,17,CASSLVRTGGESYGYTF,TGCGCCAGCAGCTTGGTTAGGACAGGGGGCGAAAGCTATGGCTACACCTTC
TRBJ2-5,.,TRBD2,TRBV30,14,CAWSWLAGGETQYF,TGTGCCTGGAGTTGGCTAGCGGGAGGGGAGACCCAGTACTTC
TRBJ2-7,few,.,TRBV30,14,CACAGGPRAWEQYF,TGTGCCTGCGCCGGGGGACCCCGCGCTTGGGAGCAGTACTTC
TRBJ1-2,.,TRBD1,TRBV19,14,CASSMGQANYGYTF,TGTGCCAGTAGTATGGGACAGGCGAACTATGGCTACACCTTC
TRBJ1-1,.,.,TRBV5-1,16,CASSSTTGGGVTEAFF,TGCGCCAGCAGCTCGACAACGGGGGGAGGGGTCACTGAAGCTTTCTTT
TRBJ2-5,.,TRBD2,TRBV14,14,CASSPSGGRETQYF,TGTGCCAGCAGCCCCTCGGGGGGGCGGGAGACCCAGTACTTC
TRBJ2-7,few,TRBD1,TRBV5-4,12,CASSEQGLEQYF,TGTGCCAGCAGCGAACAGGGGCTCGAGCAGTACTTC
TRBJ2-1,.,TRBD1,TRBV6-1,11,CASLGQGEQFF,TGTGCCAGCCTAGGACAGGGCGAGCAGTTCTTC
TRBJ1-2,.,.,TRBV28,16,CASSLLASDRSYGYTF,TGTGCCAGCAGTTTATTGGCTTCCGACAGGTCTTATGGCTACACCTTC
TRBJ2-7,.,TRBD1,TRBV18,16,CASSPASRQGAGEQYF,TGTGCCAGCTCACCAGCGTCTAGGCAGGGGGCTGGGGAGCAGTACTTC
TRBJ2-2,.,.,TRBV7-2,16,CASRGTAGAGSGELFF,TGTGCCAGCAGGGGGACAGCGGGGGCGGGTTCCGGGGAGCTGTTTTTT
TRBJ1-2,.,.,TRBV7-9,14,CASSLGGKVSRYTF,TGTGCCAGCAGCTTAGGCGGGAAGGTTAGTCGCTACACCTTC
TRBJ1-2,few,TRBD1,TRBV6-1,17,CASSEVLILDRGDGYTF,TGTGCCAGCAGTGAAGTACTGATCTTGGACAGGGGAGATGGCTACACCTTC
TRBJ2-2,.,.,TRBV5-6,15,CASSLVGQNTGELFF,TGTGCCAGCAGCTTGGTAGGACAAAACACCGGGGAGCTGTTTTTT
TRBJ2-2,.,.,TRBV7-2,14,CASSSLKLAGELFF,TGTGCCAGCAGCTCCCTTAAACTAGCCGGGGAGCTGTTTTTT
TRBJ2-1,.,.,TRBV5-6,17,CASSLGPDTLAYNEQFF,TGTGCCAGCAGCTTAGGCCCGGACACATTAGCCTACAATGAGCAGTTCTTC
TRBJ1-5,.,.,TRBV11-2,14,CASSLDRVRQPQHF,TGTGCCAGCAGCTTAGACAGGGTTCGCCAGCCCCAGCATTTT
TRBJ2-7,.,.,TRBV2,15,CASSAAGALVYEQYF,TGTGCCAGCAGTGCTGCAGGGGCTTTGGTCTACGAGCAGTACTTC
TRBJ1-2,once,.,TRBV2,13,CASRPTDNYGYTF,TGTGCCAGCAGGCCGACAGATAACTATGGCTACACCTTC